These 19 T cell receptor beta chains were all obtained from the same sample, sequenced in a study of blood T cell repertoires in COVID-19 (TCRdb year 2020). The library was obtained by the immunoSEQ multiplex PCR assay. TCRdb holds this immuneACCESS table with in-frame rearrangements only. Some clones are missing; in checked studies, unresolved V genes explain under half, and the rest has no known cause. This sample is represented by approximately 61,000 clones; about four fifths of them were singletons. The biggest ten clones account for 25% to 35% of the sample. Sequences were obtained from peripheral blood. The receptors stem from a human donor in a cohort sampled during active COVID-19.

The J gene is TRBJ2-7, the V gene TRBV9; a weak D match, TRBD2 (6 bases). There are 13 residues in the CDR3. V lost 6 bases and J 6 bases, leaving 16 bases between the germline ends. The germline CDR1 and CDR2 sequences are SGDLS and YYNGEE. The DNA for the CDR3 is TGTGCCAGCAACGTCGGAGGGGCAGCCGAGCAGTACTTC. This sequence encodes CASNVGGAAEQYF.

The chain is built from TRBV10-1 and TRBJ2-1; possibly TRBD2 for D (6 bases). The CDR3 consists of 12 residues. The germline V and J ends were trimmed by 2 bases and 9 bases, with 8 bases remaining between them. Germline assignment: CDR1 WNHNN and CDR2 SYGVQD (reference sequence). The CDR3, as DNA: TGCGCCAGCAGTGAGCCCGGGGGTGAGCAGTTCTTC. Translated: CASSEPGGEQFF.

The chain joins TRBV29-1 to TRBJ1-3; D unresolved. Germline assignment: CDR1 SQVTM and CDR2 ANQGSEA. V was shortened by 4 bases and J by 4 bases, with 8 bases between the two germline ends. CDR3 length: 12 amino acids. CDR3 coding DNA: TGCAGCGTTGGGGGAGACGGAAACACCATATATTTT. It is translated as CSVGGDGNTIYF.

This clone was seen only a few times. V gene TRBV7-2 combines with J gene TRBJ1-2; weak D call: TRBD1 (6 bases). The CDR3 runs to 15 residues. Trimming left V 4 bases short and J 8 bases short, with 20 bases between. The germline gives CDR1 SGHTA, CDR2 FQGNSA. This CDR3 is CASSSVRTGSMGYTF. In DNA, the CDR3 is TGTGCCAGCAGCTCTGTACGTACAGGGTCCATGGGCTACACCTTC.

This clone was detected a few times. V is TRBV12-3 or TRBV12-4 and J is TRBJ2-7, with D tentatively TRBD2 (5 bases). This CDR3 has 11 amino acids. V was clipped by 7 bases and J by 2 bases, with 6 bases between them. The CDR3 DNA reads TGTGCCAGCACGGGGACCTACGAGCAGTACTTC. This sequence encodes CASTGTYEQYF.

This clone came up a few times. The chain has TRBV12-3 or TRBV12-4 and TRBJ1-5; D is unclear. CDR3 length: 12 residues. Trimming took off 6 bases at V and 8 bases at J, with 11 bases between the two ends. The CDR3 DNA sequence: TGTGCCAGCAGCCGCCTTCAGGAGCCCCAGCATTTT. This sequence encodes CASSRLQEPQHF.

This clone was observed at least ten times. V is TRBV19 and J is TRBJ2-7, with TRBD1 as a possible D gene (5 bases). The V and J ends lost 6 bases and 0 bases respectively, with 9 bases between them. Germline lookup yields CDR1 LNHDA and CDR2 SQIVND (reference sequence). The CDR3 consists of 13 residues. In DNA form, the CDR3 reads TGTGCCAGTAGCAGGGATTCCTCCTACGAGCAGTACTTC. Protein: CASSRDSSYEQYF.

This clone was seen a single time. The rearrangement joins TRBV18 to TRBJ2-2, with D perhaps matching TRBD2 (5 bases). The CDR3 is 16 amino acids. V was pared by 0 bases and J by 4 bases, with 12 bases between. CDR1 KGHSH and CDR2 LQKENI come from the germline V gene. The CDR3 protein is CASSPPGVVSTGELFF. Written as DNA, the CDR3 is TGTGCCAGCTCACCACCCGGGGTGGTGAGCACCGGGGAGCTGTTTTTT.

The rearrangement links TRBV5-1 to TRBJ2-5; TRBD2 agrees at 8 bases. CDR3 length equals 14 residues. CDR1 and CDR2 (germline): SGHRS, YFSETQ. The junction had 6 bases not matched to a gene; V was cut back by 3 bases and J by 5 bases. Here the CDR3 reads CASSSGTSMETQYF. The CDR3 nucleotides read TGCGCCAGCAGCTCGGGGACTAGTATGGAGACCCAGTACTTC.

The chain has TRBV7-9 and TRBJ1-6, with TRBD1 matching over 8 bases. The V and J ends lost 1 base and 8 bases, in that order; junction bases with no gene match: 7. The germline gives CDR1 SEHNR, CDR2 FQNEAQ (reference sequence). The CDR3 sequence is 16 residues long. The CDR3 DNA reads TGTGCCAGCAGCTTAGGACCGGGACAGGTGGATTCACCCCTCCACTTT. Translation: CASSLGPGQVDSPLHF.

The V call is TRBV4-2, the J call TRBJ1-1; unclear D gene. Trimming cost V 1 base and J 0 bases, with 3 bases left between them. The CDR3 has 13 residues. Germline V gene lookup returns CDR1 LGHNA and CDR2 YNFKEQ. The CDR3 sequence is CASSQGMNTEAFF. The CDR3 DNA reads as TGTGCCAGCAGCCAAGGTATGAACACTGAAGCTTTCTTT.

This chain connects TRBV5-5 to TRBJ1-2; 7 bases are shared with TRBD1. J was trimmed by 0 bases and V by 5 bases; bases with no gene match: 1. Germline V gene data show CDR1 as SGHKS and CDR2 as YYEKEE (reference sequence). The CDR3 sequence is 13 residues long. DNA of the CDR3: TGTGCCAGCAGAACAGGGGCTAACTATGGCTACACCTTC. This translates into CASRTGANYGYTF.

Here the CDR3 DNA reads TGTGCCAGTAGGGCACAGGGTCGCACGTCCTACGAGCAGTACTTC. Its translation is CASRAQGRTSYEQYF. The chain joins TRBV19 to TRBJ2-7, with a weak D call TRBD1 (6 bases). The CDR3 loop spans 15 amino acids. Germline lookup yields CDR1 LNHDA and CDR2 SQIVND (reference sequence). V dropped 6 bases and J dropped 1 base, with 16 bases sitting between them.

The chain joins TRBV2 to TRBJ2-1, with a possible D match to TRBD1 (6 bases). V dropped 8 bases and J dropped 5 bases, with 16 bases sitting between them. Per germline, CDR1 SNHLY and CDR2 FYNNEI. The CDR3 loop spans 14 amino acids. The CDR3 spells CASGLRTVDNEQFF. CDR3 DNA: TGTGCCAGCGGGCTTAGGACAGTCGACAATGAGCAGTTCTTC. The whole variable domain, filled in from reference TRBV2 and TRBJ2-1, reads EPEVTQTPSHQVTQMGQEVILRCVPISNHLYFYWYRQILGQKVEFLVSFYNNEISEKSEIFDDQFSVERPDGSNFTLKIRSTKLEDSAMYFCASGLRTVDNEQFFGPGTRLTVL.

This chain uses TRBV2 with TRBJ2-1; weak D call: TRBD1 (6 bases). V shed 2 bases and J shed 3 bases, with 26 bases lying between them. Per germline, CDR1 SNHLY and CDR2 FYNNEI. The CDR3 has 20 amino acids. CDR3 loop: CASSEITPSEQGSYYNEQFF. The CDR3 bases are TGTGCCAGCAGTGAAATAACCCCGTCAGAACAGGGTTCCTACTACAATGAGCAGTTCTTC.

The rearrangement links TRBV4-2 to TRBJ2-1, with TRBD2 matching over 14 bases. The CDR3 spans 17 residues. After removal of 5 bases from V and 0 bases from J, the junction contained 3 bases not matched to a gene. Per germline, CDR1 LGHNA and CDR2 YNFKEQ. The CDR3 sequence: CASSRGTSGSSYNEQFF. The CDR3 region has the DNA TGTGCCAGCAGCAGAGGGACTAGCGGGAGCTCCTACAATGAGCAGTTCTTC.

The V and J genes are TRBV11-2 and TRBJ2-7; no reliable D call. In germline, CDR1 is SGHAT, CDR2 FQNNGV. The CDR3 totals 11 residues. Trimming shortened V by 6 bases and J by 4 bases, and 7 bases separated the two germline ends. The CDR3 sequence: CASSHKYEQYF. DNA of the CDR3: TGTGCCAGCAGTCACAAGTACGAGCAGTACTTC. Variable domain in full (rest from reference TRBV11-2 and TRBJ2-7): EAGVAQSPRYKIIEKRQSVAFWCNPISGHATLYWYQQILGQGPKLLIQFQNNGVVDDSQLPKDRFSAERLKGVDSTLKIQPAKLEDSAVYLCASSHKYEQYFGPGTRLTVT.

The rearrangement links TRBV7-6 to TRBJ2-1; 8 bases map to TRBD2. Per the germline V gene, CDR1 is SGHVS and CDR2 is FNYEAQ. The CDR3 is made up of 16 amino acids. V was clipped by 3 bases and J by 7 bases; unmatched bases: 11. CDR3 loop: CASSFGVAGGRNEQFF. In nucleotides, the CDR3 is TGTGCCAGCAGCTTTGGGGTCGCGGGGGGCCGGAATGAGCAGTTCTTC.

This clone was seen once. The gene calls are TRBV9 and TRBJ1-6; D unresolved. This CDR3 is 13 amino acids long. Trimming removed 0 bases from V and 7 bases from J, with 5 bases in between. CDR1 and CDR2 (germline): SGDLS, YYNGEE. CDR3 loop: CASSVGSNSPLHF. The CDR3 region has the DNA TGTGCCAGCAGCGTAGGGAGCAATTCACCCCTCCACTTT.